The rows below give T cell receptor beta chains drawn from one sample of a study of T cell responses to AZD1222 COVID-19 vaccine. Using immunoSEQ multiplex PCR, the repertoire was profiled, and TCRdb retains in-frame clones only, with some absent. This table has about 130,000 clones, about 90% appearing once. The sequences come from peripheral blood, collected on day 0 of MenACWY control vaccination. All receptors come from an adult in good health. Each CDR3 is given with its conserved first and last residue. The D gene is left open where the match is weak. Rows may omit the clone size; those that give it use once, few, many or a size class.

V gene	D gene	J gene	clone size	CDR3 protein	CDR3 DNA
TRBV2	TRBD1	TRBJ1-2	-	CASTAGTGTIYGYTF	TGTGCCAGCACTGCCGGGACAGGGACAATCTATGGCTACACCTTC
TRBV6-2/TRBV6-3	-	TRBJ2-5	-	CASSPGGKETQYF	TGTGCCAGCAGTCCCGGGGGTAAAGAGACCCAGTACTTC
TRBV6-2/TRBV6-3	-	TRBJ2-7	-	CASSATQYEQYF	TGTGCCAGCAGCGCCACTCAGTACGAGCAGTACTTC
TRBV30	TRBD1	TRBJ2-2	-	CAWSYGTGAGELFF	TGTGCCTGGAGTTACGGGACAGGGGCCGGGGAGCTGTTTTTT
TRBV19	-	TRBJ2-7	-	CASSIDRPAREQYF	TGTGCCAGTAGTATAGATCGGCCGGCCCGCGAGCAGTACTTC
TRBV19	-	TRBJ1-5	-	CASSIPGDSNQPQHF	TGTGCCAGTAGTATCCCCGGAGATAGCAATCAGCCCCAGCATTTT
TRBV12-3/TRBV12-4	-	TRBJ1-4	few	CASSFTVNEKLFF	TGTGCCAGCAGTTTCACGGTTAATGAAAAACTGTTTTTT
TRBV10-1	TRBD2	TRBJ2-2	few	CASSSTSGRTTGELFF	TGCGCCAGCAGTTCGACTAGCGGGAGAACCACCGGGGAGCTGTTTTTT
TRBV18	-	TRBJ1-2	-	CASSPGTLYGYTF	TGTGCCAGCTCACCCGGGACGCTGTATGGCTACACCTTC
TRBV6-5	-	TRBJ1-1	-	CASSYNSGTEAFF	TGTGCCAGCAGTTATAACTCGGGAACTGAAGCTTTCTTT
TRBV3-1/TRBV3-2	TRBD1	TRBJ2-2	-	CASSRRGTRGGELFF	TGTGCCAGCAGCCGCAGGGGGACCCGAGGTGGGGAGCTGTTTTTT
TRBV6-4	TRBD2	TRBJ2-3	many	CASSATAGTTDTQYF	TGTGCCAGCAGTGCCACAGCGGGAACCACAGATACGCAGTATTTT
TRBV19	-	TRBJ1-1	-	CASSMGTNTEAFF	TGTGCCAGTAGTATGGGGACGAACACTGAAGCTTTCTTT
TRBV28	-	TRBJ2-1	once	CASSLFLPPRGNEQFF	TGTGCCAGCAGTTTATTTCTCCCCCCGAGGGGCAATGAGCAGTTCTTC
TRBV28	TRBD2	TRBJ2-7	-	CASSIGTRQYEQYF	TGTGCCAGCAGCATCGGGACTAGGCAGTACGAGCAGTACTTC
TRBV4-1	TRBD1	TRBJ2-7	-	CASSRGQAYEQYF	TGCGCCAGCAGTCGTGGACAGGCGTACGAGCAGTACTTC
TRBV2	TRBD2	TRBJ2-7	once	CASTGRANDEQYF	TGTGCCAGCACCGGGAGGGCCAACGACGAGCAGTACTTC
TRBV5-6	-	TRBJ1-2	-	CASSSLRDGYTF	TGTGCCAGCAGCTCGCTCAGGGATGGCTACACCTTC
TRBV28	-	TRBJ1-2	-	CASSLPPPNYGYTF	TGTGCCAGCAGCTTACCCCCCCCGAACTATGGCTACACCTTC
TRBV2	-	TRBJ2-7	-	CASSATPGEQYF	TGTGCCAGCAGTGCTACCCCGGGCGAGCAGTACTTC
TRBV28	-	TRBJ2-1	-	CASSLSHPGVEFF	TGTGCCAGCAGTTTATCGCACCCTGGAGTGGAGTTCTTC
TRBV30	TRBD1	TRBJ1-5	-	CAWSRDSRNQPQHF	TGTGCCTGGAGCCGGGACAGCCGGAATCAGCCCCAGCATTTT
TRBV27	-	TRBJ1-4	once	CASSYQGLEKLFF	TGTGCCAGCAGTTACCAGGGCCTTGAAAAACTGTTTTTT
TRBV30	-	TRBJ1-5	-	CAWSGTSSNQPQHF	TGTGCCTGGAGTGGGACATCTAGCAATCAGCCCCAGCATTTT
TRBV28	-	TRBJ2-7	-	CASSLLGGEQYF	TGTGCCAGCAGTTTATTGGGGGGAGAGCAGTACTTC
TRBV30	TRBD2	TRBJ2-3	-	CAWNGGGPDTQYF	TGTGCCTGGAATGGGGGAGGGCCAGATACGCAGTATTTT
TRBV12-5	-	TRBJ2-5	-	CASGLVQGGIETQYF	TGTGCTAGTGGTTTGGTACAGGGCGGAATCGAGACCCAGTACTTC
TRBV23-1	-	TRBJ1-5	-	CASPDWGGKPQHF	TGCGCCAGCCCTGACTGGGGGGGTAAGCCCCAGCATTTT
TRBV7-9	-	TRBJ1-1	-	CASSPSGVEAFF	TGTGCCAGCTCTCCCTCGGGAGTTGAAGCTTTCTTT
TRBV13	-	TRBJ1-1	-	CASKPRFGVTEAFF	TGTGCCAGCAAACCAAGGTTTGGGGTAACTGAAGCTTTCTTT
TRBV5-5	TRBD1	TRBJ2-7	-	CASSLEGQGAEQYF	TGTGCCAGCAGCTTGGAAGGACAGGGTGCCGAGCAGTACTTC
TRBV27	TRBD1	TRBJ1-2	-	CASSSTGTGNYGYTF	TGTGCCAGCAGTTCAACCGGGACAGGGAACTATGGCTACACCTTC
TRBV13	TRBD2	TRBJ2-3	-	CASSLGEAGPGGLDTQYF	TGTGCCAGCAGCTTAGGGGAAGCAGGGCCGGGAGGGTTAGATACGCAGTATTTT
TRBV29-1	-	TRBJ1-2	-	CSVPAGALGYGYTF	TGCAGCGTCCCGGCCGGGGCCCTTGGGTATGGCTACACCTTC
TRBV10-2	-	TRBJ2-5	-	CASRGSGQETQYF	TGCGCCAGCAGGGGATCGGGACAAGAGACCCAGTACTTC
TRBV5-4	-	TRBJ2-5	once	CASSPTSGQETQYF	TGTGCCAGCAGCCCTACGTCGGGCCAAGAGACCCAGTACTTC
TRBV28	TRBD1	TRBJ2-7	-	CASSLIGSTGGYEQYF	TGTGCCAGCAGTTTGATCGGGTCTACAGGGGGCTACGAGCAGTACTTC
TRBV11-3	TRBD1	TRBJ2-1	-	CASSLGQGAFNEQFF	TGTGCCAGCAGCTTAGGACAGGGGGCTTTCAATGAGCAGTTCTTC
TRBV19	TRBD2	TRBJ2-1	few	CASSISLLAGDADEQFF	TGTGCCAGTAGCATTTCCCTCCTAGCGGGAGATGCGGATGAGCAGTTCTTC
TRBV19	-	TRBJ2-7	-	CASSGPTGREQYF	TGTGCCAGTAGTGGACCGACAGGTCGCGAGCAGTACTTC
TRBV28	-	TRBJ1-1	-	CASSPPHRYTEAFF	TGTGCCAGCAGTCCACCCCACAGATACACTGAAGCTTTCTTT
TRBV29-1	-	TRBJ1-5	once	CSVADTGQGNQPQHF	TGCAGCGTTGCAGACACAGGGCAGGGCAATCAGCCCCAGCATTTT
TRBV5-1	-	TRBJ2-7	-	CASSLGTYEQYF	TGCGCCAGCAGCTTGGGCACCTACGAGCAGTACTTC
TRBV9	-	TRBJ2-1	once	CASSVDPSSYNEQFF	TGTGCCAGCAGCGTAGACCCGTCCTCCTACAATGAGCAGTTCTTC
TRBV15	-	TRBJ1-1	-	CATGPGYSPAFF	TGTGCCACCGGCCCGGGTTACTCCCCGGCTTTCTTT
TRBV27	-	TRBJ2-7	-	CASRKSDYEQYF	TGTGCCAGCAGAAAATCCGACTACGAGCAGTACTTC
TRBV30	-	TRBJ2-7	-	CAWMKGLEQYF	TGTGCCTGGATGAAGGGGCTCGAGCAGTACTTC
TRBV7-9	-	TRBJ2-3	-	CASSLLGGDTQYF	TGTGCCAGCAGCTTATTAGGTGGAGATACGCAGTATTTT
TRBV28	TRBD1	TRBJ2-7	-	CASSPPGTGGYEQYF	TGTGCCAGCAGTCCCCCCGGGACAGGGGGCTACGAGCAGTACTTC
TRBV5-4	TRBD1	TRBJ1-1	-	CASRGQVNTEAFF	TGTGCCAGCAGGGGACAGGTGAACACTGAAGCTTTCTTT
TRBV5-6	-	TRBJ1-1	-	CASSLLVLQDTEAFF	TGTGCCAGCAGCTTGTTGGTCCTTCAGGACACTGAAGCTTTCTTT
TRBV19	TRBD1	TRBJ1-2	-	CASSSTGEGGYTF	TGTGCCAGTAGTTCGACAGGGGAGGGTGGCTACACCTTC
TRBV19	-	TRBJ1-3	-	CASRPDGGGNTIYF	TGTGCCAGTAGGCCGGACGGTGGAGGAAACACCATATATTTT